Sequencing of this TCR beta chain was carried out in a study of OX40 agonist ivuxolimab in advanced cancers. The protocol was immunoSEQ multiplex PCR, while the TCRdb copy is restricted to in-frame clones and leaves out a portion. Here the sample spans tens of thousands of clones, around 94% being singletons. Sequencing was performed on CD4+ or CD8+ T cells sorted from blood, taken in a trial of the OX40 agonist ivuxolimab. The TCR was taken from an adult with an advanced solid tumor such as melanoma, head and neck, liver or kidney cancer.

The DNA for the CDR3 is TGTGCCGGCAAAGCCAAAGCGGGTCAGCCCCAGCATTTT. Residues: CAGKAKAGQPQHF. The chain has TRBV6-6 and TRBJ1-5; D call uncertain. CDR1 is MNHNY, CDR2 SVGAGI, per germline (reference sequence). The V gene lost 11 bases and the J gene lost 6 bases, with 17 bases spanning the gap. The length of the CDR3 is 13 residues.